These 27 T cell receptor beta chains came from one sample sequenced in a study of blood T cell repertoires in COVID-19. TCRdb keeps only in-frame clones here, not all; method: immunoSEQ multiplex PCR. The data contain 100,000 or so clones, approximately 80% of them singletons. Sequenced material: peripheral blood. The receptors originated from a man in his 70s with active or convalescent COVID-19.

This clone came up once. CDR3 amino acids: CASTPGQGRGHEKLFF. CDR3 sequence (DNA): TGTGCCAGCACTCCGGGACAGGGTCGCGGTCATGAAAAACTGTTTTTT. The chain couples TRBV27 to TRBJ1-4, with 9 bases matching TRBD1. Germline loops: CDR1 MNHEY, CDR2 SMNVEV (reference sequence). The CDR3 has 16 amino acids. The ends lost 7 bases at V and 6 bases at J; junction bases unmatched: 12.

V gene TRBV4-3 combines with J gene TRBJ1-2; 7 bases match TRBD1. The germline gives CDR1 LGHNA, CDR2 YSLEER. V dropped 1 base and J dropped 4; count of bases not matched to a gene: 6. The CDR3 totals 15 residues. The CDR3 DNA reads as TGCGCCAGCAGCCAAGCGACAGGGAGGCCCTATGGCTACACCTTC. It specifies CASSQATGRPYGYTF.

The chain combines TRBV24-1 with TRBJ2-1, with D possibly TRBD2 on 7 matching bases. In germline, CDR1 is KGHDR, CDR2 SFDVKD. Trimming removed 9 bases from V and 5 bases from J, with 13 bases in between. The CDR3 extends over 13 amino acids. The CDR3 sequence is CATQDSGDNEQFF. The CDR3 DNA sequence: TGTGCCACCCAGGACAGCGGGGACAATGAGCAGTTCTTC.

V and J are TRBV6-5 and TRBJ1-4, with a weak D call TRBD1 (5 bases). The CDR3 is 13 amino acids. The V end lost 8 bases, the J end lost 4 bases, and 11 bases lay between the germline ends. Germline CDR1 and CDR2: MNHEY and SVGAGI. CDR3 loop: CASRTTHNEKLFF. CDR3 nucleotide sequence: TGTGCCAGCCGGACAACCCATAATGAAAAACTGTTTTTT.

The sample holds one count of this clone. The chain recombines TRBV5-5 with TRBJ2-3, with a possible D match to TRBD2 (6 bases). The CDR3 runs to 16 residues. Germline CDR1 is SGHKS and CDR2 is YYEKEE (reference sequence). The germline V and J ends were trimmed by 6 bases and 6 bases, with 23 bases remaining between them. In DNA form, the CDR3 reads TGTGCCAGCACCATTTCCGCGGGAATCGCTCTCGATACGCAGTATTTT. Translation: CASTISAGIALDTQYF.

The rearrangement joins TRBV6-5 to TRBJ1-1; TRBD1 agrees at 10 bases. The ends lost 6 bases at V and 6 bases at J; junction bases unmatched: 7. From germline, CDR1 is MNHEY and CDR2 SVGAGI. The CDR3 has 14 amino acids. The CDR3, as DNA: TGTGCCAGCAGGACCGGGGGGACAGGGGCTGAAGCTTTCTTT. Protein product: CASRTGGTGAEAFF.

The CDR3 sequence is CASSRGRSYGYTF. In DNA form, the CDR3 reads TGTGCCAGCAGTCGCGGGAGGTCCTATGGCTACACCTTC. The V and J genes are TRBV6-5 and TRBJ1-2; D is unresolved. The V end was cut by 5 bases, the J end by 4 bases, with 11 bases between. Germline V gene lookup returns CDR1 MNHEY and CDR2 SVGAGI. The CDR3 loop spans 13 amino acids.

The V and J genes are TRBV7-2 and TRBJ1-5; TRBD1 agrees at 7 bases. In germline, CDR1 is SGHTA, CDR2 FQGNSA. Trimming took 2 bases from V and 0 from J; bases not matched to a gene: 4. The CDR3 spans 16 residues. As DNA, the CDR3 is TGTGCCAGCAGCTTATCCACAGGGGATAGCAATCAGCCCCAGCATTTT. Protein sequence: CASSLSTGDSNQPQHF.

The chain is built from TRBV18 and TRBJ2-5, with D unresolved. V lost 0 bases and J lost 5, with 4 bases in between. The CDR3 is made up of 12 amino acids. CDR1 is KGHSH and CDR2 is LQKENI in the germline V gene. The chain's CDR3 is CASSPPSETQYF. The CDR3 region has the DNA TGTGCCAGCTCACCACCGAGCGAGACCCAGTACTTC. The full variable domain, in which reference TRBV18 and TRBJ2-5 provide the parts outside the CDR3, is NAGVMQNPRHLVRRRGQEARLRCSPMKGHSHVYWYRQLPEEGLKFMVYLQKENIIDESGMPKERFSAEFPKEGPSILRIQQVVRGDSAAYFCASSPPSETQYFGPGTRLLVL.

J is TRBJ1-1 and V is TRBV12-3 or TRBV12-4, with unresolved D. This CDR3 is 13 amino acids long. Trimming removed 11 bases at V and 1 base at J, with 14 bases between. The CDR3: CAGSAGPNTEAFF. The CDR3 nucleotides are TGTGCCGGTAGTGCGGGCCCGAACACTGAAGCTTTCTTT.

A single count supports this clone. V is TRBV27 and J is TRBJ2-3, with D possibly TRBD2 on 6 matching bases. Trimming took 0 bases from V and 3 from J, leaving 13 bases between them. Germline CDR1 reads MNHEY; CDR2 reads SMNVEV (reference sequence). There are 16 residues in the CDR3. CDR3 DNA: TGTGCCAGCAGTTTATCGGGGCACGGACTAACAGATACGCAGTATTTT. This gives the protein CASSLSGHGLTDTQYF.

V and J are TRBV30 and TRBJ2-3; 8 bases line up with TRBD2. The CDR3 length is 15 residues. The ends lost 1 base at V and 1 base at J; junction bases unmatched: 4. Germline V gene data show CDR1 as GTSNPN and CDR2 as SVGIG (reference sequence). CDR3 amino acids: CAWSAEAGGTDTQYF. CDR3 DNA sequence: TGTGCCTGGAGTGCGGAAGCGGGGGGCACAGATACGCAGTATTTT.

The J gene is TRBJ1-1, the V gene TRBV20-1, with D hard to call. The CDR3 length is 11 residues. Trimming removed 6 bases at V and 10 bases at J, with 15 bases between. Looked up from germline, CDR1 is DFQATT and CDR2 is SNEGSKA (reference sequence). CDR3 in DNA: TGCAGTGCCTGGGGAGGGTTAGGAGCTTTCTTT. Its translation is CSAWGGLGAFF.

In DNA form, the CDR3 reads TGTGCCAGCAGTCAGGGCAGGGTAGAGACCCAGTACTTC. Residues: CASSQGRVETQYF. The chain uses TRBV27 and TRBJ2-5; maybe TRBD1 (5 bases). This CDR3 is 13 amino acids long. Germline CDR1 and CDR2: MNHEY and SMNVEV (reference sequence). V gave up 5 bases and J gave up 4 bases, with 11 bases separating them.

This clone was seen a few times. The CDR3 loop reads CASSQGDRRHPNYGYTF. The CDR3 DNA sequence: TGCGCCAGCAGTCAAGGGGACAGGCGACATCCTAACTATGGCTACACCTTC. The chain recombines TRBV23-1 with TRBJ1-2; 8 bases fit TRBD1. TRBV23-1 is annotated as an ORF whose role is uncertain. The V gene end was trimmed by 2 bases and the J gene end by 0 bases; junction bases not matched to a gene: 8. CDR3 size: 17 residues.

This clone appeared a few times. V and J are TRBV5-1 and TRBJ2-3; TRBD2 matches 7 bases. In germline, CDR1 is SGHRS, CDR2 YFSETQ. The V gene end was trimmed by 4 bases and the J gene end by 0 bases; junction bases not matched to a gene: 5. The CDR3 has 15 residues. Here the CDR3 reads CASSPPGGSTDTQYF. For the CDR3, the DNA is TGCGCCAGCAGCCCTCCGGGGGGTAGCACAGATACGCAGTATTTT.

V usage is TRBV28 and J usage is TRBJ1-4; D ambiguous. The V end was cut by 5 bases, the J end by 8 bases, with 15 bases between. The CDR3 has 14 residues. The germline CDR1 and CDR2 sequences are MDHEN and SYDVKM. CDR3 sequence reads: CASSPRYSREKLFF. The CDR3 DNA reads as TGTGCCAGCAGTCCCCGGTACAGTAGAGAAAAACTGTTTTTT.

The chain is built from TRBV7-9 and TRBJ1-5; D gene unclear. Germline V gives CDR1 SEHNR, CDR2 FQNEAQ (reference sequence). With 0 bases removed from V and 4 bases from J, the gap between germline ends came to 7 bases. The CDR3 loop spans 14 amino acids. The CDR3 DNA reads TGTGCCAGCAGCTTAGCGAGCGGTAATCAGCCCCAGCATTTT. This sequence encodes CASSLASGNQPQHF.

The chain links TRBV5-5 to TRBJ2-5, with D perhaps matching TRBD2 (7 bases). Looked up from germline, CDR1 is SGHKS and CDR2 is YYEKEE (reference sequence). The CDR3 length is 15 residues. Trimming took off 5 bases at V and 4 bases at J, with 18 bases between the two ends. The DNA for the CDR3 is TGTGCCAGCAGGGGGGAGGGCAGGGGAGGAGAGACCCAGTACTTC. Its protein product is CASRGEGRGGETQYF.

The table lists this clone with a few counts. The chain combines TRBV7-2 with TRBJ2-7; TRBD2 matches at 7 bases. There are 15 residues in the CDR3. Trimming at V came to 5 bases and at J to 3 bases, leaving 10 bases not matched to a gene. CDR1 is SGHTA and CDR2 is FQGNSA in the germline V gene. Written as DNA, the CDR3 is TGTGCCAGCAGCCCCGTAACGGGGGGAGGCTACGAGCAGTACTTC. As protein: CASSPVTGGGYEQYF. Drawing the rest from reference TRBV7-2 and TRBJ2-7, the complete variable domain is GAGVSQSPSNKVTEKGKDVELRCDPISGHTALYWYRQSLGQGLEFLIYFQGNSAPDKSGLPSDRFSAERTGGSVSTLTIQRTQQEDSAVYLCASSPVTGGGYEQYFGPGTRLTVT.

This chain links TRBV5-1 with TRBJ2-5, with a tentative D call TRBD2 (5 bases). Trimming stripped 1 base from V and 2 bases from J, with 6 bases between. CDR1 and CDR2 from the germline V gene are SGHRS and YFSETQ. The length of the CDR3 is 13 residues. Here the CDR3 DNA reads TGCGCCAGCAGCTTGAGGAGGCAAGAGACCCAGTACTTC. Translating gives CASSLRRQETQYF.

Comment on this clone: In the same sample, other DNA sequences code for this CDR3. The chain has TRBV29-1 and TRBJ1-3; no reliable D call. The germline gives CDR1 SQVTM, CDR2 ANQGSEA. V was clipped by 3 bases and J by 0 bases, with 9 bases between them. This CDR3 has 14 amino acids. CDR3: CSVDPTGSGNTIYF. CDR3 DNA sequence: TGCAGCGTTGATCCCACTGGCTCTGGAAACACCATATATTTT.

The CDR3 reads CASSTDRVSNQPQHF. In DNA form, the CDR3 reads TGTGCCAGCAGCACGGACAGGGTTAGCAATCAGCCCCAGCATTTT. The chain carries TRBV7-9 and TRBJ1-5, with 8 bases that match TRBD1. This CDR3 region has 15 residues. Germline lookup yields CDR1 SEHNR and CDR2 FQNEAQ (reference sequence). The V and J ends lost 5 bases and 0 bases, in that order; junction bases with no gene match: 3.

The rearrangement joins TRBV11-2 to TRBJ2-1; 8 nucleotides align to TRBD2. With V trimmed by 4 bases and J by 9 bases, 8 bases remained unmatched. Germline CDR1 SGHAT, CDR2 FQNNGV. The CDR3 extends over 14 amino acids. CDR3 loop: CASSSGLGGGEQFF. The CDR3 DNA sequence: TGTGCCAGCAGCTCGGGACTAGGGGGTGGTGAGCAGTTCTTC.

The rearrangement joins TRBV5-8 to TRBJ1-6, with D maybe TRBD1 (5 bases). The CDR3 extends over 13 amino acids. The V end lost 0 bases, the J end lost 9 bases, and 7 bases lay between the germline ends. Germline V gene sequence: CDR1 SGHTS, CDR2 YDEGEE. The CDR3 region is CASSLAGISPLHF. The DNA for the CDR3 is TGTGCCAGCAGCTTGGCAGGGATTTCACCCCTCCACTTT.

J is TRBJ1-1 and V is TRBV19; D not resolved. In germline, CDR1 is LNHDA, CDR2 SQIVND (reference sequence). This CDR3 is built from 13 residues. V was clipped by 7 bases and J by 3 bases, with 12 bases between them. As DNA, the CDR3 is TGTGCCAGTACCCACCGAGGAGACACTGAAGCTTTCTTT. Its protein is CASTHRGDTEAFF.

The CDR3 bases are TGTGCCAGCAGCCCGGGACTAGCGGGGGGGCGGGGCGCGCAGTATTTT. Translation gives CASSPGLAGGRGAQYF. The chain employs TRBV5-4 and TRBJ2-3; 16 positions agree with TRBD2. J lost 10 bases, V lost 4 bases, and 9 bases had no gene match. The germline V gene has CDR1 SGHNT and CDR2 YYREEE (reference sequence). The CDR3 runs 16 residues.